What follows are 24 T cell receptor beta chains derived from one specimen sequenced in a study of blood T cell repertoires in COVID-19 (TCRdb year 2020). The method was the immunoSEQ multiplex PCR assay. TCRdb obtained this table from immuneACCESS and retained in-frame rearrangements with V and J assigned. These tables miss some clones; where compared with another copy, unresolved V genes account for less than half of the shortfall, and the remainder is unexplained. The sample table holds about 190,000 clones, of which approximately 79% were seen once. The ten most abundant clones make up approximately 13% of the sample. The sample consisted of peripheral blood. The receptors come from a woman between 45 and 60 years old with acute or convalescent COVID-19.

V gene TRBV27 combines with J gene TRBJ2-1, with D tentatively TRBD2 (6 bases). Germline V gene lookup returns CDR1 MNHEY and CDR2 SMNVEV (reference sequence). Trimming shortened V by 3 bases and J by 4 bases, and 16 bases separated the two germline ends. CDR3 size: 16 residues. The CDR3 sequence is CASSFLRSGPYNEQFF. DNA for the CDR3: TGTGCCAGCAGTTTTTTGCGTAGCGGACCATACAATGAGCAGTTCTTC.

The gene calls are TRBV19 and TRBJ2-7; 8 nucleotides match TRBD1. Trimming removed 5 bases from V and 4 bases from J; junction bases left unmatched: 10. The CDR3 runs to 15 residues. The germline CDR1 and CDR2 sequences are LNHDA and SQIVND (reference sequence). Written as DNA, the CDR3 is TGTGCCAGTAGTTCTTCCGGGACAGGCTCTTACGAGCAGTACTTC. Residues: CASSSSGTGSYEQYF. The variable domain in full, with the rest retrieved from reference TRBV19 and TRBJ2-7, is DGGITQSPKYLFRKEGQNVTLSCEQNLNHDAMYWYRQDPGQGLRLIYYSQIVNDFQKGDIAEGYSVSREKKESFPLTVTSAQKNPTAFYLCASSSSGTGSYEQYFGPGTRLTVT.

The chain links TRBV10-2 to TRBJ2-1, with 9 bases lining up with TRBD1. The CDR3 runs to 14 residues. V lost 8 bases, J lost 3 bases, and 5 bases stayed unmatched. Per germline, CDR1 WSHSY and CDR2 SAAADI. CDR3 amino acids: CASETGGIYNEQFF. The CDR3, as DNA: TGCGCCAGCGAGACAGGGGGGATCTACAATGAGCAGTTCTTC.

V gene TRBV28 combines with J gene TRBJ1-2; D unclear. Trimming stripped 4 bases from V and 7 bases from J, with 16 bases between. Germline CDR1 MDHEN, CDR2 SYDVKM. This CDR3 is built from 14 residues. In DNA, the CDR3 is TGTGCCAGCAGTTCCATTAAAGCCCCAAGTGGCTACACCTTC. Translation: CASSSIKAPSGYTF.

The V and J genes are TRBV10-2 and TRBJ1-6, with a tentative D call TRBD1 (5 bases). V gave up 5 bases and J gave up 8 bases, with 16 bases separating them. The CDR3 is made up of 15 amino acids. Per the germline V gene, CDR1 is WSHSY and CDR2 is SAAADI. The CDR3 region has the DNA TGCGCCAGCAGTAGGACCGGGACGGGGGATTCACCCCTCCACTTT. It encodes CASSRTGTGDSPLHF.

The chain uses TRBV5-1 and TRBJ1-1, with no clear D. This CDR3 is 15 amino acids long. The V gene lost 0 bases and the J gene lost 4 bases, with 13 bases spanning the gap. The germline CDR1 and CDR2 sequences are SGHRS and YFSETQ. DNA for the CDR3: TGCGCCAGCAGCTTGGAGGCCCCGGGTGGCACTGAAGCTTTCTTT. The encoded protein is CASSLEAPGGTEAFF. The whole variable domain, filled in from reference TRBV5-1 and TRBJ1-1, reads KAGVTQTPRYLIKTRGQQVTLSCSPISGHRSVSWYQQTPGQGLQFLFEYFSETQRNKGNFPGRFSGRQFSNSRSEMNVSTLELGDSALYLCASSLEAPGGTEAFFGQGTRLTVV.

The chain has TRBV7-2 and TRBJ1-2; TRBD1 agrees at 7 bases. This CDR3 is 18 amino acids long. The V and J ends lost 5 bases and 0 bases, in that order; junction bases with no gene match: 15. CDR1 SGHTA and CDR2 FQGNSA come from the germline V gene. CDR3 coding DNA: TGTGCCAGCAGCCAATCTCGAGGGGGCGTTGGGTCTAACTATGGCTACACCTTC. It translates to CASSQSRGGVGSNYGYTF.

This chain connects TRBV10-1 to TRBJ2-2, with D tentatively TRBD1 (6 bases). V lost 5 bases and J 4 bases, leaving 14 bases between the germline ends. The CDR3 runs to 15 residues. CDR1 is WNHNN, CDR2 SYGVQD, per germline (reference sequence). The CDR3 is CASSTGTNPTGELFF. DNA for the CDR3: TGCGCCAGCAGTACCGGGACAAATCCCACCGGGGAGCTGTTTTTT.

V usage is TRBV11-2 and J usage is TRBJ2-7; 8 nucleotides match TRBD1. Germline loops: CDR1 SGHAT, CDR2 FQNNGV. The CDR3 spans 14 residues. The V and J ends lost 2 bases and 7 bases, in that order; junction bases with no gene match: 7. The CDR3 is CASSLRQGLREQYF. The CDR3 nucleotides read TGTGCCAGCAGCTTACGACAGGGGCTTCGAGAGCAGTACTTC.

This clone was seen just once. The V gene is TRBV7-2, the J gene TRBJ2-1, with 8 nucleotides matching TRBD2. Germline V gives CDR1 SGHTA, CDR2 FQGNSA. This CDR3 spans 16 amino acids. The V gene end was trimmed by 2 bases and the J gene end by 8 bases; junction bases not matched to a gene: 11. The CDR3 sequence is CASSLNPTGGRDEQFF. In DNA form, the CDR3 reads TGTGCCAGCAGCTTAAACCCAACGGGAGGGCGCGATGAGCAGTTCTTC.

The chain recombines TRBV5-6 with TRBJ2-1, with D possibly matching TRBD2 (5 bases). In germline, CDR1 is SGHDT, CDR2 YYEEEE. The CDR3 consists of 14 residues. V was trimmed by 4 bases and J by 2 bases, leaving 10 bases between them. The CDR3 is CASSSGLTYNEQFF. In DNA form, the CDR3 reads TGTGCCAGCAGCAGCGGACTGACCTACAATGAGCAGTTCTTC.

V gene TRBV5-5 combines with J gene TRBJ2-5, with 7 bases fitting TRBD1. CDR1 and CDR2 (germline): SGHKS, YYEKEE (reference sequence). CDR3 length equals 15 residues. With V trimmed by 0 bases and J by 3 bases, 5 bases remained unmatched. The CDR3 spells CASSLGQGIKETQYF. CDR3 sequence (DNA): TGTGCCAGCAGCTTGGGACAGGGAATCAAAGAGACCCAGTACTTC.

The chain couples TRBV24-1 to TRBJ2-3; TRBD2 matches at 9 bases. The CDR3 is made up of 15 amino acids. After removal of 9 bases from V and 3 bases from J, the junction contained 9 bases not matched to a gene. CDR1 and CDR2 (germline): KGHDR, SFDVKD. CDR3 sequence (DNA): TGTGCCACCCACCACGGAACTAGCGGGACAGATACGCAGTATTTT. Residues: CATHHGTSGTDTQYF.

The V gene is TRBV6-5, the J gene TRBJ1-1; D not certain. V lost 7 bases to trimming and J lost 3 bases, with 6 bases between them. The germline V gene encodes CDR1 MNHEY and CDR2 SVGAGI. The CDR3 extends over 11 amino acids. CDR3 protein: CASNRDTEAFF. The CDR3 nucleotides read TGTGCCAGCAATCGGGACACTGAAGCTTTCTTT.

The rearrangement links TRBV2 to TRBJ2-7; D might be TRBD1 (6 bases). The CDR3 totals 20 residues. The ends were cut back, 6 bases at V and 1 base at J, with 31 bases in the middle. Germline CDR1 reads SNHLY; CDR2 reads FYNNEI. CDR3 sequence reads: CASRDLKRSGQKRTSYEQYF. The CDR3, as DNA: TGTGCCAGCAGGGACCTCAAACGATCGGGACAAAAGAGGACATCCTACGAGCAGTACTTC.

The rearrangement joins TRBV28 to TRBJ1-1; maybe TRBD1 (6 bases). Looked up from germline, CDR1 is MDHEN and CDR2 is SYDVKM. CDR3 length: 12 amino acids. Trimming shortened V by 2 bases and J by 11 bases, and 12 bases separated the two germline ends. CDR3 amino acids: CASSLGQTGAFF. Written as DNA, the CDR3 is TGTGCCAGCAGTTTAGGACAGACCGGGGCTTTCTTT.

This clone was observed a few times. V is TRBV5-1 and J is TRBJ2-1; TRBD2 matches 7 bases. Trimming took 2 bases from V and 3 from J; bases not matched to a gene: 5. CDR3 length equals 15 residues. Germline V CDR1 and CDR2: SGHRS, YFSETQ. The CDR3 here is CASSFVGGNYNEQFF. CDR3 coding DNA: TGCGCCAGCAGCTTTGTGGGAGGGAACTACAATGAGCAGTTCTTC.

With regard to this clone: The junction differs from germline at one of its ends, possibly a read error. The CDR3 loop reads CASSRRTGPSSYEQYF. The CDR3 DNA reads TGTGCTAGCAGCCGTCGGACAGGGCCCAGCTCCTACGAGCAGTACTTC. V and J are TRBV7-7 and TRBJ2-7, with 8 bases fitting TRBD1. The CDR3 is made up of 16 amino acids. The germline CDR1 and CDR2 sequences are SSHAT and FNYEAQ (reference sequence).

The chain recombines TRBV29-1 with TRBJ2-3, with TRBD2 matching 7 bases. The CDR3 totals 13 residues. V lost 8 bases, J lost 4 bases, and 9 bases stayed unmatched. Germline lookup yields CDR1 SQVTM and CDR2 ANQGSEA. This chain's CDR3 is CSWGREVSDTQYF. Here the CDR3 DNA reads TGCAGCTGGGGCCGGGAGGTCTCAGATACGCAGTATTTT.

There are many counts of this clone. The chain employs TRBV30 and TRBJ2-3; tentatively, D is TRBD2 (5 bases). The CDR3 spans 14 residues. CDR1 is GTSNPN and CDR2 is SVGIG in the germline V gene (reference sequence). V shed 2 bases and J shed 2 bases, with 11 bases lying between them. The chain's CDR3 is CAWSLALHTDTQYF. CDR3 coding DNA: TGTGCCTGGAGTCTAGCTTTACACACAGATACGCAGTATTTT.

J is TRBJ2-7 and V is TRBV6-5, with D possibly matching TRBD1 (5 bases). The CDR3 is 13 residues long. Germline CDR1 reads MNHEY; CDR2 reads SVGAGI. Deletions cut 7 bases from V and 0 bases from J, with 10 bases between. As DNA, the CDR3 is TGTGCCAGCACCCAGGGCGCCTCCTACGAGCAGTACTTC. Its protein is CASTQGASYEQYF.

The chain couples TRBV28 to TRBJ1-1, with D hard to call. Germline lookup yields CDR1 MDHEN and CDR2 SYDVKM. The CDR3 loop spans 14 amino acids. The V end was cut by 0 bases, the J end by 6 bases, with 11 bases between. The CDR3 loop is CASSLWEVRPEAFF. CDR3 DNA: TGTGCCAGCAGTTTATGGGAGGTGAGGCCTGAAGCTTTCTTT.

V gene TRBV11-2 combines with J gene TRBJ1-3, with D unresolved. The CDR3 totals 13 residues. V was trimmed by 5 bases and J by 4 bases, leaving 9 bases between them. Germline loops: CDR1 SGHAT, CDR2 FQNNGV. The DNA of the CDR3 is TGTGCCAGCAGCCTCCGCGGGGGAAACACCATATATTTT. Protein product: CASSLRGGNTIYF. The variable domain in full, completed from reference TRBV11-2 and TRBJ1-3, reads EAGVAQSPRYKIIEKRQSVAFWCNPISGHATLYWYQQILGQGPKLLIQFQNNGVVDDSQLPKDRFSAERLKGVDSTLKIQPAKLEDSAVYLCASSLRGGNTIYFGEGSWLTVV.

The chain employs TRBV14 and TRBJ2-3; D not resolved. The germline V gene encodes CDR1 SGHDN and CDR2 FVKESK. This CDR3 region has 14 residues. V was pared by 4 bases and J by 0 bases, with 8 bases between. CDR3 bases: TGTGCCAGCAGCCCAGGTGCTAGCACAGATACGCAGTATTTT. Translated: CASSPGASTDTQYF.